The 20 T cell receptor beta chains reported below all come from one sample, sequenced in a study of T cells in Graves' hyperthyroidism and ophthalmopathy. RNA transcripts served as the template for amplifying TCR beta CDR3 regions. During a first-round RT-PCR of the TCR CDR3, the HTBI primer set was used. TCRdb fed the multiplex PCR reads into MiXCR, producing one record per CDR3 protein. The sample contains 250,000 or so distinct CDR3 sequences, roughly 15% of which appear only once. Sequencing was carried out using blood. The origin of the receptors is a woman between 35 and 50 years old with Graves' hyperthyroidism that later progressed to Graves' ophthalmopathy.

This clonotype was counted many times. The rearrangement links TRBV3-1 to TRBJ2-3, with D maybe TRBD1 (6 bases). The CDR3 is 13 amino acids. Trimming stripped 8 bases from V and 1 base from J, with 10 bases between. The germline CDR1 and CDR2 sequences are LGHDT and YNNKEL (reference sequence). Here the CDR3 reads CASGRQGTDTQYF. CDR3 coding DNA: TGTGCCAGCGGGCGACAGGGCACAGATACGCAGTATTTT.

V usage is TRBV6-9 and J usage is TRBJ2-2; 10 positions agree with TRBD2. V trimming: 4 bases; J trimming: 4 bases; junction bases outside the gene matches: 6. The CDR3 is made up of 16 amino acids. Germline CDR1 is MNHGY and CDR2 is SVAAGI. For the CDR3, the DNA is TGTGCCAGCAGTTCGCCGGGACTAGCGTCCACCGGGGAGCTGTTTTTT. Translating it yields CASSSPGLASTGELFF.

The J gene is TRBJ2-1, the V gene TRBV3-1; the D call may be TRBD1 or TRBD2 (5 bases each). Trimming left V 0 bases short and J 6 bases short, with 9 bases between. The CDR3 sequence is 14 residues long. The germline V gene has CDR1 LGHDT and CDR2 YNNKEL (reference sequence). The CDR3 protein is CASSQDEGPNEQFF. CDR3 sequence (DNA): TGTGCCAGCAGCCAAGATGAGGGGCCCAATGAGCAGTTCTTC.

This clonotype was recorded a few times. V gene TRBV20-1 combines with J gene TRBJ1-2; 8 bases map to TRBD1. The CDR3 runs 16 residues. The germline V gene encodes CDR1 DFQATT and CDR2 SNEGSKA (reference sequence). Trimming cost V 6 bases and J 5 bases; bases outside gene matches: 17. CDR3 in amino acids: CSAFLGRTGRSYGYTF. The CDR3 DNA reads TGCAGTGCCTTCTTAGGGAGGACAGGGCGGTCGTATGGCTACACCTTC.

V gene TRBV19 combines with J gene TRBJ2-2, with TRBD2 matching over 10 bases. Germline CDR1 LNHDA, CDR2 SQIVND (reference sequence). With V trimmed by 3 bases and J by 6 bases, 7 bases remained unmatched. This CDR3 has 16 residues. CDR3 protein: CASSMGLAGVSGELFF. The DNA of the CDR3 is TGTGCCAGTAGTATGGGTCTAGCGGGAGTGTCCGGGGAGCTGTTTTTT.

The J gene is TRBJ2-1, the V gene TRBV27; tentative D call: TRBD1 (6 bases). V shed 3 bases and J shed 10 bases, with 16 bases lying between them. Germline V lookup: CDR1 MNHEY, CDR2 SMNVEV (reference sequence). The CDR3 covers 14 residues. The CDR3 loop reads CASSFNRVGTEQFF. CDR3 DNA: TGTGCCAGCAGTTTCAACAGGGTGGGCACGGAGCAGTTCTTC.

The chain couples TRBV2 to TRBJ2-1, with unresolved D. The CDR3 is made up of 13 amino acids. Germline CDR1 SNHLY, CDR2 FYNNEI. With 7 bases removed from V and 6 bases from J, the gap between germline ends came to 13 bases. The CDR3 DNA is TGTGCCAGCAAGTCTAGAAGCTGCAATGAGCAGTTCTTC. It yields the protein CASKSRSCNEQFF.

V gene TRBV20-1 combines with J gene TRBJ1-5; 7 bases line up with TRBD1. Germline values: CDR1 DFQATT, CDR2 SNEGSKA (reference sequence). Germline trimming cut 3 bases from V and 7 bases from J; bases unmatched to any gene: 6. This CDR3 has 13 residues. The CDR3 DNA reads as TGCAGTGCTAGGGGGCAGGGGGAACAGCCCCAGCATTTT. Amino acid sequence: CSARGQGEQPQHF.

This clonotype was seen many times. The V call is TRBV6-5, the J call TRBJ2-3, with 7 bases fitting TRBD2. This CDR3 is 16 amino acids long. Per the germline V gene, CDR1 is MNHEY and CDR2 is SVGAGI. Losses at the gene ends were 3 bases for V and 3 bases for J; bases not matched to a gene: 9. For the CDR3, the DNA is TGTGCCAGCAGTTATCTGAGCGGGATTAGAACAGATACGCAGTATTTT. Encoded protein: CASSYLSGIRTDTQYF.

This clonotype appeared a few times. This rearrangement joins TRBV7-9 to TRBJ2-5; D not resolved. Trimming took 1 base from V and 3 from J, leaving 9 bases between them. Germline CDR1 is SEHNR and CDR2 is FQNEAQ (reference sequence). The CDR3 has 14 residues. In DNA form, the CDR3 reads TGTGCCAGCAGCTTAGAGTATATCGAAGAGACCCAGTACTTC. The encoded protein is CASSLEYIEETQYF. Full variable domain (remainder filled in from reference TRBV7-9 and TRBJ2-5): DTGVSQNPRHKITKRGQNVTFRCDPISEHNRLYWYRQTLGQGPEFLTYFQNEAQLEKSRLLSDRFSAERPKGSFSTLEIQRTEQGDSAMYLCASSLEYIEETQYFGPGTRLLVL.

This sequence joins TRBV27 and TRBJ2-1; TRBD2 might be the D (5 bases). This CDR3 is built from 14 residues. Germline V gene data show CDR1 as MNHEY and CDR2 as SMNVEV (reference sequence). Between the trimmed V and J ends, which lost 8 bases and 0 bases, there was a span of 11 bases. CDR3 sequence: CASARELSYNEQFF. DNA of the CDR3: TGTGCCAGCGCCCGGGAACTCTCCTACAATGAGCAGTTCTTC.

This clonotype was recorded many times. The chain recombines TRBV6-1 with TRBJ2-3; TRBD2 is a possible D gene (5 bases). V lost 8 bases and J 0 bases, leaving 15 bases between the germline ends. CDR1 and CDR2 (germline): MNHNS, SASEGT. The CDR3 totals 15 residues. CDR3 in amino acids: CASYRRATSTDTQYF. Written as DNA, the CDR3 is TGTGCCAGCTATAGGCGGGCAACTAGCACAGATACGCAGTATTTT.

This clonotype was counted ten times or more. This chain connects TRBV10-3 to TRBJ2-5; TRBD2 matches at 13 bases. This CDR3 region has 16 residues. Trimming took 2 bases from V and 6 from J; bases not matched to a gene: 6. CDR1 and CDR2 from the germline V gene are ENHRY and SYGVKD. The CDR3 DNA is TGTGCCATCAGTGAGCCTCCACTAGCGGGAGGGCAGACCCAGTACTTC. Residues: CAISEPPLAGGQTQYF.

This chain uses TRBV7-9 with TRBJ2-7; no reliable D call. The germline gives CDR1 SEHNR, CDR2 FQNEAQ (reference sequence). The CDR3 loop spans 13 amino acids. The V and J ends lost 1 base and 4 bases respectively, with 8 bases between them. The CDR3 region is CASSLETSYEQYF. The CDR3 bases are TGTGCCAGCAGCTTAGAGACTTCATACGAGCAGTACTTC.

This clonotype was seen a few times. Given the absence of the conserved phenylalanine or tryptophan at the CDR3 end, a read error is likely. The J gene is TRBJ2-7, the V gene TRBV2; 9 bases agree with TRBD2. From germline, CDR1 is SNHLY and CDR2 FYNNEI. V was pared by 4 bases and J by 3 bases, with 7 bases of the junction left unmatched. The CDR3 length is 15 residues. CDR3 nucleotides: TGTGCCAGCAGTGGGTTGCGGGAGGGCTTCTACGAGCAGTACCTC. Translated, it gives CASSGLREGFYEQYL.

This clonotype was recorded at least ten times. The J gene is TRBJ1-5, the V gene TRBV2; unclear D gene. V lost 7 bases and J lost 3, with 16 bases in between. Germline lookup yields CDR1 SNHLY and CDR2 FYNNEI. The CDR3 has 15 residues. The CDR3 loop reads CASNAGRLLNQPQHF. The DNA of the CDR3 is TGTGCCAGCAACGCCGGCCGGTTACTCAATCAGCCCCAGCATTTT.

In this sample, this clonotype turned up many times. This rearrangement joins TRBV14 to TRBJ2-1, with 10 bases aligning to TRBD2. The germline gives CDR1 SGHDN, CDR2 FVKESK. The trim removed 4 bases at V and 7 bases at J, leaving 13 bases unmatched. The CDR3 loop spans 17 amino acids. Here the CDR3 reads CASSLSSRGLARNEQFF. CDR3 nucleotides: TGTGCCAGCAGCCTTTCCTCGCGGGGACTAGCGAGAAATGAGCAGTTCTTC.

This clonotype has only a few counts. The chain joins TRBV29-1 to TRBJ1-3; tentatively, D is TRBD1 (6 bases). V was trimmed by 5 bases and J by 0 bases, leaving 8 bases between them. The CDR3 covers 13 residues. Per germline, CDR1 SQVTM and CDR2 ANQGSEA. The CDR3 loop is CSVQGSSGNTIYF. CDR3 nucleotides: TGCAGCGTTCAGGGGAGCTCTGGAAACACCATATATTTT.

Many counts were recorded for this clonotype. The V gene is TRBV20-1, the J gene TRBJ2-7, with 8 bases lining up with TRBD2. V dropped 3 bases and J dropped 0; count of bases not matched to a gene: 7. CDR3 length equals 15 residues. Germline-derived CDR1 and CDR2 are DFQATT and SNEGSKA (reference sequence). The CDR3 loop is CSARDTSGSSYEQYF. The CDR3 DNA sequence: TGCAGTGCTAGGGATACTAGCGGAAGCTCCTACGAGCAGTACTTC.

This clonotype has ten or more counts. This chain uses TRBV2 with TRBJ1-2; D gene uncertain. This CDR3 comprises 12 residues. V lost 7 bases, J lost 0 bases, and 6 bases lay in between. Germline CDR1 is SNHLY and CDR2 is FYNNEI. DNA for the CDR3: TGTGCCAGCACGGCAGCTAACTATGGCTACACCTTC. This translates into CASTAANYGYTF. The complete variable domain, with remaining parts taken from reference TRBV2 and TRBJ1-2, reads EPEVTQTPSHQVTQMGQEVILRCVPISNHLYFYWYRQILGQKVEFLVSFYNNEISEKSEIFDDQFSVERPDGSNFTLKIRSTKLEDSAMYFCASTAANYGYTFGSGTRLTVV.